One sample yielded the 32 T cell receptor beta chains listed below, sequenced in a study of human T cells and chemical hapten exposure. The time point is: patch test 1, 2 weeks after DPC sensitization. The treatment is: therapeutic diphenylcyclopropenone sensitization with weekly scalp DPC. TCRdb re-derived calls from the RACE reads in MiXCR, one entry per CDR3 protein. The table includes some 400,000 distinct CDR3 sequences, 4% to 5.5% detected once. This material consisted of whole blood, taken in connection with sensitization to the hapten diphenylcyclopropenone (DPC). These receptors originate from a woman aged 50 to 60 with alopecia areata. Some clones in this sample may be carry-over from other donors' samples.

This clonotype was detected ten times or more. This chain links TRBV7-6 with TRBJ2-1, with TRBD1 identical over 10 bases. CDR1 SGHVS and CDR2 FNYEAQ come from the germline V gene. This CDR3 is built from 17 residues. V shed 5 bases, J shed 8 bases, and the junction held 15 bases outside the gene matches. The CDR3 region is CASSTDPTGGLLDEQFF. The DNA for the CDR3 is TGTGCCAGCAGCACGGACCCGACAGGGGGCCTTTTGGATGAGCAGTTCTTC.

The table lists this clonotype with many counts. The chain uses TRBV12-3 or TRBV12-4 and TRBJ1-3; the D gene is possibly TRBD1 (5 bases). Between the trimmed V and J ends, which lost 6 bases and 2 bases, there was a span of 14 bases. The CDR3 runs to 15 residues. The CDR3 loop is CASSPSGGAGNTIYF. CDR3 DNA sequence: TGTGCCAGCAGCCCTAGCGGGGGTGCTGGAAACACCATATATTTT.

This clonotype has at least ten counts. The chain recombines TRBV7-9 with TRBJ1-1; no firm D call. In germline, CDR1 is SEHNR, CDR2 FQNEAQ (reference sequence). Trimming removed 5 bases from V and 8 bases from J, with 12 bases in between. The CDR3 runs to 12 residues. The CDR3 here is CASSPPSTEAFF. The CDR3 region has the DNA TGTGCCAGCAGCCCTCCGAGCACGGAAGCTTTCTTT.

This clonotype appeared a few times. The V call is TRBV20-1, the J call TRBJ1-1, with D possibly being TRBD1 (5 bases). The V end was cut by 6 bases, the J end by 7 bases, with 15 bases between. The CDR3 sequence is 12 residues long. Germline CDR1 DFQATT, CDR2 SNEGSKA (reference sequence). CDR3 coding DNA: TGCAGTGCGGGACGGTTCCGGGGTGAAGCTTTCTTT. Translated: CSAGRFRGEAFF.

The V and J genes are TRBV2 and TRBJ2-1; 11 bases match TRBD2. Germline CDR1 reads SNHLY; CDR2 reads FYNNEI. The CDR3 extends over 15 amino acids. The ends lost 4 bases at V and 7 bases at J; junction bases unmatched: 6. CDR3 residues: CASSAGTSGRNEQFF. The CDR3 DNA is TGTGCCAGCAGTGCTGGGACTAGCGGCAGAAATGAGCAGTTCTTC.

This sequence joins TRBV12-3 or TRBV12-4 and TRBJ2-3; 7 bases line up with TRBD2. The J segment lost 11 bases and the V segment lost 7 bases, leaving 12 bases of the junction unmatched. The CDR3 extends over 13 amino acids. The CDR3 loop is CASTYVVAGKQYF. In DNA, the CDR3 is TGTGCCAGCACCTACGTGGTAGCGGGCAAGCAGTATTTT.

This clonotype was seen at least ten times. The chain recombines TRBV13 with TRBJ1-6, with D maybe TRBD1 (5 bases). Per germline, CDR1 PRHDT and CDR2 FYEKMQ (reference sequence). V lost 0 bases, J lost 7 bases, and 13 bases lay in between. The CDR3 has 16 residues. DNA for the CDR3: TGTGCCAGCAGCTTAGGGGGGACCTACAGCAATTCACCCCTCCACTTT. Its translation: CASSLGGTYSNSPLHF.

This clonotype was recorded a few times. The rearrangement links TRBV9 to TRBJ2-1; either TRBD1 or TRBD2 may supply D (6 bases each). Germline CDR1 and CDR2: SGDLS and YYNGEE. The CDR3 totals 16 residues. Trimming shortened V by 3 bases and J by 5 bases, and 18 bases separated the two germline ends. In DNA form, the CDR3 reads TGTGCCAGCAGCGGGCCCTGGGGGGCTCCAAACAATGAGCAGTTCTTC. Its protein is CASSGPWGAPNNEQFF.

Ten or more counts support this clonotype. This chain joins TRBV13 and TRBJ2-7; 9 bases are shared with TRBD2. J was trimmed by 2 bases and V by 4 bases; bases with no gene match: 3. This CDR3 has 14 amino acids. The germline CDR1 and CDR2 sequences are PRHDT and FYEKMQ (reference sequence). The CDR3, as DNA: TGTGCCAGCAGCTCCGGACTAGCGCCCTACGAGCAGTACTTC. Amino acids: CASSSGLAPYEQYF.

CDR3 sequence (DNA): TGTGCCAGCAGTGAATATCAGGGCGAGCAGTACTTC. This sequence encodes CASSEYQGEQYF. The chain uses TRBV25-1 and TRBJ2-7, with D perhaps matching TRBD1 (5 bases). Germline CDR1 is MGHDK and CDR2 is SYGVNS. CDR3 size: 12 residues. Deletions cut 0 bases from V and 6 bases from J, with 6 bases between.

This clonotype was seen at least ten times. The chain joins TRBV20-1 to TRBJ2-7; possibly TRBD1 for D (6 bases). The germline V and J ends were trimmed by 5 bases and 3 bases, with 11 bases remaining between them. In germline, CDR1 is DFQATT, CDR2 SNEGSKA (reference sequence). This CDR3 region has 12 residues. CDR3 residues: CSAAKGVYEQYF. The CDR3 bases are TGCAGTGCTGCCAAGGGGGTCTACGAGCAGTACTTC.

The table lists this clonotype with many counts. This chain joins TRBV10-3 and TRBJ1-1; D uncertain. Trimming removed 5 bases at V and 1 base at J, with 8 bases between. CDR3 length: 13 residues. The germline gives CDR1 ENHRY, CDR2 SYGVKD. CDR3 bases: TGTGCCATCAGTTCAACATGGAACACTGAAGCTTTCTTT. Amino acid sequence: CAISSTWNTEAFF.

This clonotype was found a few times. The J gene is TRBJ2-7, the V gene TRBV28, with D possibly being TRBD2 (5 bases). V lost 3 bases and J 1 base, leaving 16 bases between the germline ends. The CDR3 extends over 16 amino acids. Germline lookup yields CDR1 MDHEN and CDR2 SYDVKM. This chain's CDR3 is CASSFRAGSPSYEQYF. As DNA, the CDR3 is TGTGCCAGCAGTTTCCGTGCGGGTTCCCCTTCCTACGAGCAGTACTTC.

This clonotype was counted between two and nine times. This sequence joins TRBV29-1 and TRBJ1-1; D possibly corresponds to TRBD1 (6 bases). The V and J ends lost 5 bases and 0 bases respectively, with 16 bases between them. This CDR3 has 15 residues. From germline, CDR1 is SQVTM and CDR2 ANQGSEA. The CDR3 protein is CSVHLTGHMNTEAFF. As DNA, the CDR3 is TGCAGCGTTCACCTAACGGGACACATGAACACTGAAGCTTTCTTT.

This clonotype was counted at least ten times. The genes are TRBV4-2 and TRBJ2-3, with D possibly being TRBD2 (6 bases). Germline V gene sequence: CDR1 LGHNA, CDR2 YNFKEQ. The V and J ends lost 1 base and 4 bases respectively, with 12 bases between them. CDR3 length equals 15 residues. This chain's CDR3 is CASSQAPSVADTQYF. In nucleotides, the CDR3 is TGTGCCAGCAGCCAAGCCCCTAGCGTGGCAGATACGCAGTATTTT.

This clonotype was observed at least ten times. The rearrangement joins TRBV5-1 to TRBJ1-1, with 8 bases fitting TRBD1. J gave up 7 bases and V 4 bases, and 9 bases lay outside the gene matches. The CDR3 contains 14 residues. Germline V gene sequence: CDR1 SGHRS, CDR2 YFSETQ. CDR3 in amino acids: CASSPQGATGEAFF. The CDR3 nucleotides read TGCGCCAGCAGCCCTCAGGGGGCGACGGGTGAAGCTTTCTTT.

This clonotype was seen only a few times. The chain uses TRBV5-4 and TRBJ2-2, with D perhaps matching TRBD2 (6 bases). The CDR3 sequence is 13 residues long. V lost 5 bases, J lost 7 bases, and 12 bases lay in between. Germline assignment: CDR1 SGHNT and CDR2 YYREEE (reference sequence). This chain's CDR3 is CASRRESVGELFF. CDR3 sequence (DNA): TGTGCCAGCAGACGGGAGTCAGTCGGGGAGCTGTTTTTT.

This clonotype was picked up many times. The rearrangement uses TRBV27 and TRBJ2-7, with D perhaps TRBD1 (6 bases). The V end lost 6 bases, the J end lost 7 bases, and 13 bases lay between the germline ends. This CDR3 region has 12 residues. Germline V gene sequence: CDR1 MNHEY, CDR2 SMNVEV (reference sequence). The CDR3 region has the DNA TGTGCCAGCAGCCGACAGAGGGGGGAGCAGTACTTC. It is translated as CASSRQRGEQYF.

Many counts were recorded for this clonotype. The chain recombines TRBV18 with TRBJ1-5, with TRBD1 as a possible D gene (5 bases). The ends were cut back, 3 bases at V and 5 bases at J, with 14 bases in the middle. This CDR3 is 15 amino acids long. Germline-derived CDR1 and CDR2 are KGHSH and LQKENI. CDR3 in DNA: TGTGCCAGCTCACCTGCGGGACGCTTGGATCAGCCCCAGCATTTT. Translation: CASSPAGRLDQPQHF.

This clonotype occurred a few times. The chain joins TRBV2 to TRBJ1-2; D gene uncertain. Germline CDR1 reads SNHLY; CDR2 reads FYNNEI. Trimming took 3 bases from V and 5 from J, leaving 7 bases between them. The length of the CDR3 is 12 residues. The CDR3 DNA reads as TGTGCCAGCAGTGAGGCCGGATATGGCTACACCTTC. Its translation is CASSEAGYGYTF.

This clonotype has at least ten counts. This CDR3 reads CASSDRAEDNYGYTF. DNA for the CDR3: TGTGCCAGCAGTGATAGGGCGGAAGACAACTATGGCTACACCTTC. This chain uses TRBV6-1 with TRBJ1-2, with unresolved D. CDR1 is MNHNS, CDR2 SASEGT, per germline. V shed 3 bases and J shed 2 bases, with 13 bases lying between them. The length of the CDR3 is 15 residues.

Concerning this clonotype itself: This may come from a read error, since a much larger clone is one base off. V is TRBV13 and J is TRBJ2-7; TRBD2 agrees at 11 bases. The CDR3 has 17 amino acids. The germline V gene encodes CDR1 PRHDT and CDR2 FYEKMQ (reference sequence). CDR3 sequence reads: CANSPISSGRNSYEQYF. For the CDR3, the DNA is TGTGCCAACAGCCCCATCTCTAGCGGGAGGAATTCCTACGAGCAGTACTTC. The full variable domain, its missing parts supplied by reference TRBV13 and TRBJ2-7, is AAGVIQSPRHLIKEKRETATLKCYPIPRHDTVYWYQQGPGQDPQFLISFYEKMQSDKGSIPDRFSAQQFSDYHSELNMSSLELGDSALYFCANSPISSGRNSYEQYFGPGTRLTVT.

This clonotype was seen ten or more times. The V call is TRBV25-1, the J call TRBJ2-5; D may be TRBD2 (5 bases). Per the germline V gene, CDR1 is MGHDK and CDR2 is SYGVNS. The CDR3 has 13 residues. V lost 7 bases and J 5 bases, leaving 14 bases between the germline ends. The CDR3 spells CASTNGVRETQYF. The CDR3 nucleotides read TGTGCCAGCACCAACGGGGTCAGGGAGACCCAGTACTTC.

This clonotype was found many times. The V gene is TRBV29-1, the J gene TRBJ2-5, with TRBD1 matching over 9 bases. The CDR3 is made up of 14 amino acids. Germline-derived CDR1 and CDR2 are SQVTM and ANQGSEA. V lost 7 bases and J lost 4; bases outside the gene matches: 10. In DNA form, the CDR3 reads TGCAGCGCTTCAGCCGGGACAGGGAGAGAGACCCAGTACTTC. This sequence encodes CSASAGTGRETQYF.

This clonotype was detected a few times. The chain recombines TRBV7-2 with TRBJ2-3; possible D gene TRBD2, 5 bases. V was clipped by 5 bases and J by 2 bases, with 14 bases between them. The V gene's germline CDR1 is SGHTA and CDR2 FQGNSA. This CDR3 region has 15 residues. This chain's CDR3 is CASSPPGGTTDTQYF. For the CDR3, the DNA is TGTGCCAGCAGCCCCCCCGGAGGAACCACAGATACGCAGTATTTT.

This clonotype came up a few times. The chain combines TRBV30 with TRBJ1-3; no reliable D call. Looked up from germline, CDR1 is GTSNPN and CDR2 is SVGIG (reference sequence). The V and J ends lost 2 bases and 2 bases respectively, with 19 bases between them. CDR3 length: 17 amino acids. Written as DNA, the CDR3 is TGTGCCTGGAGTCTCCCCAATAGGGAGCTCACTGGAAACACCATATATTTT. Translating it yields CAWSLPNRELTGNTIYF.

In its sample, this clonotype was seen a few times. V usage is TRBV29-1 and J usage is TRBJ1-3, with D unclear. The germline V and J ends were trimmed by 1 base and 0 bases, with 16 bases remaining between them. CDR1 and CDR2 (germline): SQVTM, ANQGSEA. CDR3 size: 17 residues. CDR3 sequence: CSVEVRSTRISGNTIYF. The CDR3 coding sequence is TGCAGCGTTGAAGTAAGGAGCACCCGGATCTCTGGAAACACCATATATTTT. The full variable domain, rest sourced from reference TRBV29-1 and TRBJ1-3, is SAVISQKPSRDICQRGTSLTIQCQVDSQVTMMFWYRQQPGQSLTLIATANQGSEATYESGFVIDKFPISRPNLTFSTLTVSNMSPEDSSIYLCSVEVRSTRISGNTIYFGEGSWLTVV.

This clonotype appeared a few times. The chain has TRBV5-1 and TRBJ1-1; no clear D gene. CDR1 and CDR2 from the germline V gene are SGHRS and YFSETQ. V gave up 5 bases and J gave up 5 bases, with 10 bases separating them. The CDR3 runs to 12 residues. This CDR3 reads CASRKGPTEAFF. The CDR3 nucleotides are TGCGCCAGCAGGAAAGGGCCGACTGAAGCTTTCTTT.

This clonotype was detected ten times or more. The CDR3 protein is CASRTGQLYGYTF. The CDR3 nucleotides are TGTGCCAGCAGGACGGGACAGCTCTATGGCTACACCTTC. V gene TRBV28 combines with J gene TRBJ1-2, with 7 bases lining up with TRBD1. The CDR3 has 13 residues. Germline CDR1 MDHEN, CDR2 SYDVKM. Unmatched junction bases numbered 5, after V lost 6 bases and J lost 4 bases.

This rearrangement joins TRBV29-1 to TRBJ2-7; 9 bases fit TRBD1. Germline-derived CDR1 and CDR2 are SQVTM and ANQGSEA. V was pared by 4 bases and J by 7 bases, with 8 bases of the junction left unmatched. This CDR3 comprises 13 residues. CDR3 amino acids: CSVVPGQGWEQYF. In DNA, the CDR3 is TGCAGCGTTGTCCCGGGACAGGGTTGGGAGCAGTACTTC.

The sample holds a few counts of this clonotype. The chain has TRBV4-1 and TRBJ2-2; D gene ambiguous. The germline V and J ends were trimmed by 1 base and 6 bases, with 12 bases remaining between them. CDR3 length: 15 residues. CDR1 is MGHRA and CDR2 is YSYEKL in the germline V gene. This CDR3 is CASSQVGNNAGELFF. As DNA, the CDR3 is TGCGCCAGCAGCCAAGTAGGAAATAACGCCGGGGAGCTGTTTTTT.

This clonotype appeared a few times. V gene TRBV5-4 combines with J gene TRBJ1-3; tentatively, D is TRBD1 (5 bases). CDR1 is SGHNT and CDR2 is YYREEE in the germline V gene (reference sequence). Trimming took 1 base from V and 2 from J, leaving 10 bases between them. The CDR3 consists of 15 residues. Written as DNA, the CDR3 is TGTGCCAGCAGCTTGAGGGGAGCGCCTGGAAACACCATATATTTT. It yields the protein CASSLRGAPGNTIYF.